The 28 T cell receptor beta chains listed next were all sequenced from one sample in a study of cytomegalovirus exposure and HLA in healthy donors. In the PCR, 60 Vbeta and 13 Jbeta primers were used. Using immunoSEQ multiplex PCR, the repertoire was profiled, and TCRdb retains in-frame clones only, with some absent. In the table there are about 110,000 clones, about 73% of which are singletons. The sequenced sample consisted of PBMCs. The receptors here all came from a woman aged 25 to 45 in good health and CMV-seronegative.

CDR3: CATNDRGEGYGYTF. As DNA, the CDR3 is TGTGCCACCAACGACAGGGGAGAGGGCTATGGCTACACCTTC. The genes are TRBV6-6 and TRBJ1-2; 8 positions agree with TRBD1. The CDR3 has 14 residues. The germline CDR1 and CDR2 sequences are MNHNY and SVGAGI (reference sequence). Trimming took 10 bases from V and 4 from J; bases not matched to a gene: 11.

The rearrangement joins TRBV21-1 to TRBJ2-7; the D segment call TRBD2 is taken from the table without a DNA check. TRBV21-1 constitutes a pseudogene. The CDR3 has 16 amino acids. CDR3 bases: TGTGCCAGCAGCCCGGAAGCTCCGGGACTTATCTACGAGCAGTACTTC. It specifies CASSPEAPGLIYEQYF.

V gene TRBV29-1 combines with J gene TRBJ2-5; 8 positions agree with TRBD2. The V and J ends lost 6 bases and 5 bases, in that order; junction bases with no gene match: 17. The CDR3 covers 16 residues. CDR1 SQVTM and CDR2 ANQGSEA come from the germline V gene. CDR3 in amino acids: CSVRPGLGLVGETQYF. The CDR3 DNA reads TGCAGCGTGCGACCGGGACTAGGTTTGGTCGGGGAGACCCAGTACTTC.

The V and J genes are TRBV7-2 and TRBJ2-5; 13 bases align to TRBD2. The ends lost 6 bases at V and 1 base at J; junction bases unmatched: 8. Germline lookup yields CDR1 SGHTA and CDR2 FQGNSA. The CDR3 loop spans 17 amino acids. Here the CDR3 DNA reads TGTGCCAGCAGGCTATCCGGGACTAGCGGGGTCCAAGAGACCCAGTACTTC. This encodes CASRLSGTSGVQETQYF.

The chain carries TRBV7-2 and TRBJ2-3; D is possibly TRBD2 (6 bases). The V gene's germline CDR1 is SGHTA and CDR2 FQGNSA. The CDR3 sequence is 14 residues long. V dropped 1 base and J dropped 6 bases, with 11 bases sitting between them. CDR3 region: CASSLVAAPDTQYF. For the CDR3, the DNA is TGTGCCAGCAGCTTAGTAGCGGCCCCGGATACGCAGTATTTT.

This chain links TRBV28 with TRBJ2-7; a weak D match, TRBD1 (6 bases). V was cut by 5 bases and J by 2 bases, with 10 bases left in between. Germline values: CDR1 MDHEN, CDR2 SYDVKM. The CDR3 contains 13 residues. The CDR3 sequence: CASSVGQPYEQYF. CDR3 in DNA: TGTGCCAGCAGTGTAGGACAGCCCTACGAGCAGTACTTC.

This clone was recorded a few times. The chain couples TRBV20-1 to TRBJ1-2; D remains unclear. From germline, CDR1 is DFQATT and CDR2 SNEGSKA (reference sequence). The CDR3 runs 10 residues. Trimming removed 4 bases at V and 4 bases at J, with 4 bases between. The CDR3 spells CSAIVYGYTF. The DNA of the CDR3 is TGCAGTGCTATAGTCTATGGCTACACCTTC.

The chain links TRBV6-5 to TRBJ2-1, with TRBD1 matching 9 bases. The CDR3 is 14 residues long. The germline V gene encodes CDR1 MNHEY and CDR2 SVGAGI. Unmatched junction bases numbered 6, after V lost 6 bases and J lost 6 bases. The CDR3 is CASRPMTGGNEQFF. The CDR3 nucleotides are TGTGCCAGCAGACCGATGACAGGGGGCAATGAGCAGTTCTTC.

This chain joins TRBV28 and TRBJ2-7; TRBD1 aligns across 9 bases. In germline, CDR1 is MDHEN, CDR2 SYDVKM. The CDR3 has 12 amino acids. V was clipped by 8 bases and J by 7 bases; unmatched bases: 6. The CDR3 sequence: CASRDRVEEQYF. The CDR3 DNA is TGTGCCAGCCGGGACAGGGTGGAAGAGCAGTACTTC.

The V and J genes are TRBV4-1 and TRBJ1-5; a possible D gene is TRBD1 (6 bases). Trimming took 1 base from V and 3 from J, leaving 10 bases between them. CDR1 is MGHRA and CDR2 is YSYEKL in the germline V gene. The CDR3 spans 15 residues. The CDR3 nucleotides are TGCGCCAGCAGCCAAGTTACAGGGAACAATCAGCCCCAGCATTTT. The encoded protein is CASSQVTGNNQPQHF.

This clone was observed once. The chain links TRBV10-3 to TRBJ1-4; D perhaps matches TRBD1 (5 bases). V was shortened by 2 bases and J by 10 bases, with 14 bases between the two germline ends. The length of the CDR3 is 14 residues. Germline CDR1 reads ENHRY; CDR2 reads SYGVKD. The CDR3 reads CAISEGHPGGKLFF. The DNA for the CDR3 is TGTGCCATCAGTGAGGGACACCCGGGAGGAAAACTGTTTTTT.

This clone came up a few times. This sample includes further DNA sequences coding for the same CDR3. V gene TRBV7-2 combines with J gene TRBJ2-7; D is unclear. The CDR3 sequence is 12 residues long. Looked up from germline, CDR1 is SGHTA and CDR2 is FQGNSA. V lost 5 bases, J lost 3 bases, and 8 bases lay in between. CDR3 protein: CASSISSYEQYF. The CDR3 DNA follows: TGTGCCAGCAGCATATCCAGCTACGAGCAGTACTTC.

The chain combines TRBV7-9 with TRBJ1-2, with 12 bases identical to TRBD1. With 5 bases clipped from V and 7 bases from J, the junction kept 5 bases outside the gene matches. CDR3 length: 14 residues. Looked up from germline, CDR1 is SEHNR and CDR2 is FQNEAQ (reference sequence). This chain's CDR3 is CASSPGTGGFGYTF. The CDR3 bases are TGTGCCAGCAGCCCCGGGACAGGGGGCTTTGGCTACACCTTC.

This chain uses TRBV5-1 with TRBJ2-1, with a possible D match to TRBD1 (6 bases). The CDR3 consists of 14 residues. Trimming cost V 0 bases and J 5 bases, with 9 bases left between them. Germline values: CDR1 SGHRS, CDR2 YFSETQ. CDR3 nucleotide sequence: TGCGCCAGCAGCTTGGGCCGGGACAACAATGAGCAGTTCTTC. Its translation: CASSLGRDNNEQFF.

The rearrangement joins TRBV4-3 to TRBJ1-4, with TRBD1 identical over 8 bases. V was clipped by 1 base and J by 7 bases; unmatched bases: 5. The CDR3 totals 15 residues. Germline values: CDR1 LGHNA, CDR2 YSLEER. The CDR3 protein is CASSQGTGSGEKLFF. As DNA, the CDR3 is TGCGCCAGCAGCCAAGGGACAGGGTCGGGTGAAAAACTGTTTTTT.

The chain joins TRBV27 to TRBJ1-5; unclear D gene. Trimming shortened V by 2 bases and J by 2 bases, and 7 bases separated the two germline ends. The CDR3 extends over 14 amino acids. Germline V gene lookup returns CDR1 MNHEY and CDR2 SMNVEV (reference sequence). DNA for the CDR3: TGTGCCAGCAGTTTAAGGCAGGGCAATCAGCCCCAGCATTTT. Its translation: CASSLRQGNQPQHF.

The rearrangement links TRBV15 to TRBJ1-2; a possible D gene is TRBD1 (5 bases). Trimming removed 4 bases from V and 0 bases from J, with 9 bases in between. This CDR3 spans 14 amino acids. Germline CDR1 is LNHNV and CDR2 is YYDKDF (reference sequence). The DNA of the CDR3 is TGTGCCACCAGCAAGACAGCCGCTAACTATGGCTACACCTTC. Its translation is CATSKTAANYGYTF.

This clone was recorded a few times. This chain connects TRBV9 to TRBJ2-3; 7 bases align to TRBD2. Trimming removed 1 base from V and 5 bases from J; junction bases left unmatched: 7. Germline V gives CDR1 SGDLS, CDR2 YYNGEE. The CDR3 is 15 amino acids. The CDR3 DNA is TGTGCCAGCAGCGTAAGAAGCGGGATAAGAGATACGCAGTATTTT. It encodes CASSVRSGIRDTQYF.

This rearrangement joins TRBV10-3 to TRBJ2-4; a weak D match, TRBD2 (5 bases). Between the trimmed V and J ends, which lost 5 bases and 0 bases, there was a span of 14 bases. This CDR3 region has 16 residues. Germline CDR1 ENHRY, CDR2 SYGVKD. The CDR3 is CAISSGAILAKNIQYF. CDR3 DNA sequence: TGTGCCATCAGTAGCGGTGCTATCCTAGCCAAAAACATTCAGTACTTC.

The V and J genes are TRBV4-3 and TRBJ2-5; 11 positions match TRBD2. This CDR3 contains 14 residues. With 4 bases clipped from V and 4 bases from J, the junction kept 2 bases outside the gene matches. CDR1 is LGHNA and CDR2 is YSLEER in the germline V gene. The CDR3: CASSRGLAGETQYF. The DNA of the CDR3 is TGCGCCAGCAGCCGCGGACTAGCGGGAGAGACCCAGTACTTC.

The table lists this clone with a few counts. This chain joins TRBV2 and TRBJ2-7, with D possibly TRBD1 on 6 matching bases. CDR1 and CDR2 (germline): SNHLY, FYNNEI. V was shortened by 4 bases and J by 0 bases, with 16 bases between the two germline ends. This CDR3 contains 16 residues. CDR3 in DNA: TGTGCCAGCAGTGCTTTGGACAGCATGTACTCCTACGAGCAGTACTTC. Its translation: CASSALDSMYSYEQYF. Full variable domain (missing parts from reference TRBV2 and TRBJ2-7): EPEVTQTPSHQVTQMGQEVILRCVPISNHLYFYWYRQILGQKVEFLVSFYNNEISEKSEIFDDQFSVERPDGSNFTLKIRSTKLEDSAMYFCASSALDSMYSYEQYFGPGTRLTVT.

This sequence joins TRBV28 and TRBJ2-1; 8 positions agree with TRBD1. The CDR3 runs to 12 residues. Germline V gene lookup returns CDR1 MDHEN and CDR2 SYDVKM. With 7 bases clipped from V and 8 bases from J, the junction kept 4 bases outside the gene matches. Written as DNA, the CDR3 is TGTGCCAGCACCTTCAGGGGGCATGAGCAGTTCTTC. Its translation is CASTFRGHEQFF.

CDR3 in DNA: TGTGCCAGCAGTGTCTCTTTCGTTGGGGAGCTGTTTTTT. It specifies CASSVSFVGELFF. V usage is TRBV27 and J usage is TRBJ2-2; D not certain. Trimming removed 5 bases at V and 8 bases at J, with 12 bases between. CDR3 length: 13 amino acids. Germline values: CDR1 MNHEY, CDR2 SMNVEV (reference sequence).

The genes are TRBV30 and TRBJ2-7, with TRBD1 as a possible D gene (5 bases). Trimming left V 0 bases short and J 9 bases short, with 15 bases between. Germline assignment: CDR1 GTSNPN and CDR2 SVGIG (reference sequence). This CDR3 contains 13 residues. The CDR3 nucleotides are TGTGCCTGGAGTGTAGTGTCAGGGTTCGGGCAGTACTTC. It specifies CAWSVVSGFGQYF.

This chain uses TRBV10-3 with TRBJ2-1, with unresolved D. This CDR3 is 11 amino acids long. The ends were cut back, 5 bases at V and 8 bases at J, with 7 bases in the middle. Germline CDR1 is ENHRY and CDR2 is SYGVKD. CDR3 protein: CAISSEDEQFF. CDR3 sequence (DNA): TGTGCCATCAGTAGTGAGGATGAGCAGTTCTTC.

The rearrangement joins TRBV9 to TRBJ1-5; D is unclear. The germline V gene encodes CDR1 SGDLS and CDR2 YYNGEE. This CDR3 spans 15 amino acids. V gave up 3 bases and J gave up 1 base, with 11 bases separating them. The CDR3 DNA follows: TGTGCCAGCAGCGGCGGGGTTGGGAGCAATCAGCCCCAGCATTTT. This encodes CASSGGVGSNQPQHF.

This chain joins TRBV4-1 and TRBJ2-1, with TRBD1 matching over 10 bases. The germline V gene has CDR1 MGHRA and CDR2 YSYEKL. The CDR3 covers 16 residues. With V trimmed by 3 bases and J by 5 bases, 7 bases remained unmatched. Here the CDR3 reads CASSQMGGQGDNEQFF. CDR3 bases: TGCGCCAGCAGCCAGATGGGAGGACAGGGGGACAATGAGCAGTTCTTC.

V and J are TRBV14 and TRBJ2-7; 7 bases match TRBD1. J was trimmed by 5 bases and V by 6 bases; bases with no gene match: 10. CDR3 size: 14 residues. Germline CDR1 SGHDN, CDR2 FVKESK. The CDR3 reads CASSKKPGGHEQYF. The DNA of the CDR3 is TGTGCCAGCAGTAAGAAGCCAGGGGGACACGAGCAGTACTTC.